This paragraph reports one T cell receptor beta chain. Its matching antigen is unknown. This entry is derived from a study of CD8+ T cells in alopecia areata. The overall study: It was oral tofacitinib, at 5 to 10 mg twice daily, that treated patients received.

Broader study findings: TCR sharing was clearer in mice than between patients, perhaps partly owing to patient HLA diversity. Since there was just one nonresponder, nobody can yet say how baseline CD8+ expansion ties to response.

Germline CDR1 is SGDLS and CDR2 is YYNGEE. The V gene lost 5 bases and the J gene lost 3 bases, with 11 bases spanning the gap. The CDR3 is 14 residues long. Sequencing templates came from extracted RNA that was reverse transcribed into cDNA. The protocol was immunoSEQ multiplex PCR, while the TCRdb copy is restricted to in-frame clones and leaves out a portion. Of around 100,000 clones in the sample, under 60% were seen once. Treatment: oral pan-JAK inhibitor, 5-10 mg twice daily. The source material was CD8+ T cells sorted from blood, sampled at week 24, from a patient treated with tofacitinib. The V call is TRBV9, the J call TRBJ2-2; D remains unclear. The origin of this receptor is a human donor with alopecia areata. The CDR3 bases are TGTGCCAGCAGGTCAGACCGCTACACCGGGGAGCTGTTTTTT. Protein product: CASRSDRYTGELFF.